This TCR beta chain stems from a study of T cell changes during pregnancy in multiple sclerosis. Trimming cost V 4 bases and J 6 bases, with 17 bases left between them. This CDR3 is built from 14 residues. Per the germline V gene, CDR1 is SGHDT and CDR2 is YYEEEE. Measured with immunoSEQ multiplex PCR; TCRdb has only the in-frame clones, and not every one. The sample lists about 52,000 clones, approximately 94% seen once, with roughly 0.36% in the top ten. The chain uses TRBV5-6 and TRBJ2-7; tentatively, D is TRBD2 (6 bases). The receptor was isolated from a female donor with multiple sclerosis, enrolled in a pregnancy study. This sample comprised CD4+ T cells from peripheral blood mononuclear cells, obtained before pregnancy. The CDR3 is CASSPGARVSEQYF. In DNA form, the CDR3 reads TGTGCCAGCAGCCCGGGAGCCAGGGTCAGCGAGCAGTACTTC.